The clone carrying this T cell receptor beta chain was detected once. Its cognate antigen is unknown. Every immunoSEQ plate was one replicate of a subset's evenly spread DNA. In the authors' methods: As immunoSEQ supplied junction-only sequences (without quality scores), filtering differed. Method: immunoSEQ multiplex PCR; TCRdb's copy keeps in-frame clones and lacks some. D and trimming were read from the DNA, whereas the V and J calls and clone size are those reported in that table. This sample has about 680,000 clones; just over 90% occur once, and the top ten carry 24%. Naive CD8 cells, CD45RO-negative and positively selected for CCR7, excluded terminally differentiated effector memory CD45RA+ cells. Everyone who donated was a Caucasian adult who lived in Nashville, Tennessee. These data come from a study of shared clonotypes between healthy human individuals. The study, taken as a whole, reports: A generally larger estimated richness was seen in naive subsets than in memory subsets.

The TCR comes from a man in his thirties or forties in good health. The specimen was naive CD8+ T cells sorted from blood.

CDR3 sequence: CASSLAVVAQPQHF. The CDR3 coding sequence is TGTGCCAGCAGCTTAGCCGTGGTCGCTCAGCCCCAGCATTTT. V and J are TRBV7-8 and TRBJ1-5; D uncertain. The CDR3 has 14 amino acids. Trimming took off 0 bases at V and 6 bases at J, with 9 bases between the two ends. Germline loops: CDR1 SGHVS, CDR2 FQNEAQ.